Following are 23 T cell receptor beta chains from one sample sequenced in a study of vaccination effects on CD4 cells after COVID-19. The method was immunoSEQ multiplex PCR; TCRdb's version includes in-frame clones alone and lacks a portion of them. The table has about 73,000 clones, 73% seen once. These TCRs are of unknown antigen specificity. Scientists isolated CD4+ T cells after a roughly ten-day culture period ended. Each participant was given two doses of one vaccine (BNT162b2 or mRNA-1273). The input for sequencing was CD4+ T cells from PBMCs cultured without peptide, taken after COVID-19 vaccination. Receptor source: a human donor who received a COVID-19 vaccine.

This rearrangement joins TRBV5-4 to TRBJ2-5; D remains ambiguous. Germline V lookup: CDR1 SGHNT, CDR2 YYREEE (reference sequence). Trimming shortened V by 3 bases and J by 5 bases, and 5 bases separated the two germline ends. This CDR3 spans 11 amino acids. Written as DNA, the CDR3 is TGTGCCAGCAGCTCTCATGAGACCCAGTACTTC. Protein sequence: CASSSHETQYF.

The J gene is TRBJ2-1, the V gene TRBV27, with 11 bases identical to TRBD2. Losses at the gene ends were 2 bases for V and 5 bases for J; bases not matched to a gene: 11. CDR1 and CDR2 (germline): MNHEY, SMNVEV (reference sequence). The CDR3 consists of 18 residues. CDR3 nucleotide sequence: TGTGCCAGCAGTTTAATTGTAGCGGGGGGGCCAGGACACAATGAGCAGTTCTTC. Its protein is CASSLIVAGGPGHNEQFF.

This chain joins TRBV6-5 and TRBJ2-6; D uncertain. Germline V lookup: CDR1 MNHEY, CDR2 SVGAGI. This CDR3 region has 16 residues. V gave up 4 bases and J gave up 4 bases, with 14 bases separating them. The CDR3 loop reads CASSSPRTAGANVLTF. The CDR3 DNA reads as TGTGCCAGCAGTTCCCCTAGGACCGCCGGGGCCAACGTCCTGACTTTC.

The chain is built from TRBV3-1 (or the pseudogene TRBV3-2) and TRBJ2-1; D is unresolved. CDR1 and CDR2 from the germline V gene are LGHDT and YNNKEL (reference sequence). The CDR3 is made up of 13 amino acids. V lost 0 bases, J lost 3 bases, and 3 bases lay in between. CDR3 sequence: CASSQDIYNEQFF. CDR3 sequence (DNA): TGTGCCAGCAGCCAAGACATCTACAATGAGCAGTTCTTC.

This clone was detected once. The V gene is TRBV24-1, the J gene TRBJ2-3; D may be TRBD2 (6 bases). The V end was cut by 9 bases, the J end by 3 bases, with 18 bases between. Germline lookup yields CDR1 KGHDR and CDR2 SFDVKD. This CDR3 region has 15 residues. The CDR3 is CATRSSSGDTDTQYF. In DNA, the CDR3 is TGTGCCACCCGATCAAGCTCGGGGGATACAGATACGCAGTATTTT.

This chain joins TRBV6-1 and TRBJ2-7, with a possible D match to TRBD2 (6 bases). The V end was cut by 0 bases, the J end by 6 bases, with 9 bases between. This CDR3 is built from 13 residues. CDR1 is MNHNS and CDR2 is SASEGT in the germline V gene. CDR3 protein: CASSEAGGPEQYV. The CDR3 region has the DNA TGTGCCAGCAGTGAAGCAGGAGGGCCCGAGCAGTACGTC.

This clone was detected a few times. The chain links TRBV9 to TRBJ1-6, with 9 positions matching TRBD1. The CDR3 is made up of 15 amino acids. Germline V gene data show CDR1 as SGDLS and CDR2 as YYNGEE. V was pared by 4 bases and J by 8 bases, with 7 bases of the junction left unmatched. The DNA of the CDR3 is TGTGCCAGCAGCCCCGGACAGGGGAAGGATTCACCCCTCCACTTT. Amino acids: CASSPGQGKDSPLHF.

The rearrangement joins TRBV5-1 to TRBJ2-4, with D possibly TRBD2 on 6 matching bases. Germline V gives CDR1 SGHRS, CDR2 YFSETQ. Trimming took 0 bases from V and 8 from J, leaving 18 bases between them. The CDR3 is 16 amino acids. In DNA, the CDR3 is TGCGCCAGCAGCTTGGCCGCGGCCGCGCGGGGCCACATTCAGTACTTC. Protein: CASSLAAAARGHIQYF.

The CDR3 loop reads CASSLGLAGGKETQYF. Written as DNA, the CDR3 is TGTGCCAGCAGCCTGGGGCTAGCGGGGGGGAAAGAGACCCAGTACTTC. The chain uses TRBV7-3 and TRBJ2-5; TRBD2 matches at 12 bases. The CDR3 spans 16 residues. V lost 5 bases to trimming and J lost 3 bases; unmatched junction nucleotides: 7. Germline CDR1 reads SGHTA; CDR2 reads FQGTGA.

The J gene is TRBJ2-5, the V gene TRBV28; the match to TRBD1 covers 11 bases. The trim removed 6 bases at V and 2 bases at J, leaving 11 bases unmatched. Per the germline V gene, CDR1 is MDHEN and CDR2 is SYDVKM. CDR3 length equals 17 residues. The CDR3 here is CASRSSPGQGGQETQYF. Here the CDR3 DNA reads TGTGCCAGCAGGTCTTCTCCGGGACAGGGGGGTCAAGAGACCCAGTACTTC.

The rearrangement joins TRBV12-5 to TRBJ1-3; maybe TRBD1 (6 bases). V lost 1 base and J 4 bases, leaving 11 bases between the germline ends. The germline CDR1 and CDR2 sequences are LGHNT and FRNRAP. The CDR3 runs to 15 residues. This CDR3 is CASGLGAGDGNTIYF. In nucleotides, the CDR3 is TGTGCTAGTGGTTTGGGGGCAGGGGACGGAAACACCATATATTTT.

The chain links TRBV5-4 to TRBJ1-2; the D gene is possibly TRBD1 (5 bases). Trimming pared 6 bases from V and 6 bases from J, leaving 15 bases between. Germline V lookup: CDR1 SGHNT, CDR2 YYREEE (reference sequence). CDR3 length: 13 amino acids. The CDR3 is CASTRMGENGYTF. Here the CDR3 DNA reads TGTGCCAGCACCCGTATGGGGGAGAATGGCTACACCTTC.

The CDR3 sequence is CASSGTKDQPQHF. The CDR3, as DNA: TGTGCCAGCAGTGGGACCAAGGATCAGCCCCAGCATTTT. The rearrangement links TRBV2 to TRBJ1-5, with no clear D. The CDR3 has 13 residues. Between the trimmed V and J ends, which lost 4 bases and 5 bases, there was a span of 9 bases. CDR1 is SNHLY, CDR2 FYNNEI, per germline.

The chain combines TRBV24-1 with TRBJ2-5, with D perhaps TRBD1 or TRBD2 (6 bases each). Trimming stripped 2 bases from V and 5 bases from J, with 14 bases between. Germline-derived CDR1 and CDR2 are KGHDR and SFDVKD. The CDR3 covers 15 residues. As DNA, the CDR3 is TGTGCCACCAGTGATTGGGGGGCCCCGCAGGAGACCCAGTACTTC. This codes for CATSDWGAPQETQYF.

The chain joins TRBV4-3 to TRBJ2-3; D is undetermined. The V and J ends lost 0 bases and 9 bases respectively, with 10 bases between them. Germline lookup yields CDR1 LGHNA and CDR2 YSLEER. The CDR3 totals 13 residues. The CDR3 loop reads CASSQEIQFTQYF. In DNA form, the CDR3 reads TGCGCCAGCAGCCAAGAAATCCAGTTCACGCAGTATTTT.

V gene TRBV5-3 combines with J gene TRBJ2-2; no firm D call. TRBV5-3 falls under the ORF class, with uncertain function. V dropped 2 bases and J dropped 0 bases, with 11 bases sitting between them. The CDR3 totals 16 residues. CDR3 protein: CARSLQGSSNTGELFF. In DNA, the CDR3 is TGTGCCAGAAGCTTACAAGGCAGTTCGAACACCGGGGAGCTGTTTTTT.

The CDR3 reads CASSLLNLQGYVSETQYF. In DNA, the CDR3 is TGTGCCAGCAGCTTATTAAATCTCCAGGGGTATGTTAGTGAGACCCAGTACTTC. The chain uses TRBV7-9 and TRBJ2-5; possibly TRBD1 for D (6 bases). Germline CDR1 is SEHNR and CDR2 is FQNEAQ (reference sequence). Trimming cost V 2 bases and J 5 bases, with 24 bases left between them. The CDR3 has 18 amino acids.

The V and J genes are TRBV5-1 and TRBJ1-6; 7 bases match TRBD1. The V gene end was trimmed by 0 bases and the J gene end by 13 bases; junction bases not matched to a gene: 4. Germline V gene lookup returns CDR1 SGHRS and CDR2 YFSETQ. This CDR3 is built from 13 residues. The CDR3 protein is CASSLDPRGPLHF. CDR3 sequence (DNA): TGCGCCAGCAGCTTGGACCCCAGGGGGCCCCTCCACTTT. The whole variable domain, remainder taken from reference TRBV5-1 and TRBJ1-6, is KAGVTQTPRYLIKTRGQQVTLSCSPISGHRSVSWYQQTPGQGLQFLFEYFSETQRNKGNFPGRFSGRQFSNSRSEMNVSTLELGDSALYLCASSLDPRGPLHFGNGTRLTVT.

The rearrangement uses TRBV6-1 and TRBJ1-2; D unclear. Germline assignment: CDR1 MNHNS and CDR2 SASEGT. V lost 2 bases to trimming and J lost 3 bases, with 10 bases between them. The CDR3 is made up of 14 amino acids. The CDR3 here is CASSEHEQDYGYTF. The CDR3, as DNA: TGTGCCAGCAGTGAACATGAGCAAGACTATGGCTACACCTTC.

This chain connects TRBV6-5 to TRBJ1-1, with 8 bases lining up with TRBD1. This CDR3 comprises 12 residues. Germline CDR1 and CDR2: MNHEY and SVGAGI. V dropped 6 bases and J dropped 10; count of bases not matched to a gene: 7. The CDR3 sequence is CASSRTGSGAFF. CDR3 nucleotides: TGTGCCAGCAGCAGGACAGGGAGTGGAGCTTTCTTT.

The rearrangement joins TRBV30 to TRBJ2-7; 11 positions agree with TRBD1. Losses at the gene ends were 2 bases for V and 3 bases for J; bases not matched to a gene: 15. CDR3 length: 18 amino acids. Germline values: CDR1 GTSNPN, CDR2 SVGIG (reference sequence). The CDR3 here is CAWSPPGQGVHPSYEQYV. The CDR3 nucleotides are TGTGCCTGGAGTCCCCCGGGACAGGGGGTCCACCCCAGCTACGAGCAGTACGTC.

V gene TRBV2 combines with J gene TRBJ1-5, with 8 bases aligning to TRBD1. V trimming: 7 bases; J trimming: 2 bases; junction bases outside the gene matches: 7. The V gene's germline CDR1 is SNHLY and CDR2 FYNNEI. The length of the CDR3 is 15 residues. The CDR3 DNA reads TGTGCCAGCAAGGTACCGGGACAGGGCAATCAGCCCCAGCATTTT. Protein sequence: CASKVPGQGNQPQHF.

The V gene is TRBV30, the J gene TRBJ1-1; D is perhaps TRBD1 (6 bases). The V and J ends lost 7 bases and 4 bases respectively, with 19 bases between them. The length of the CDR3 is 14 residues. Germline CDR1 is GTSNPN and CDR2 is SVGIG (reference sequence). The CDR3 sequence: CASTDSPVGTEAFF. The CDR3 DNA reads TGTGCCTCTACGGACAGCCCCGTGGGCACTGAAGCTTTCTTT.